One and the same sample provided the 8 T cell receptor beta chains below, sequenced in a study of OX40 agonist ivuxolimab in advanced cancers. Sequenced by immunoSEQ multiplex PCR; TCRdb stores in-frame clones only, minus some. The repertoire holds 50,000 to 55,000 clones, with 80% to 90% as singletons. The sequencing used CD4+ or CD8+ T cells sorted from blood, collected in a trial of the OX40 agonist ivuxolimab. The origin of the receptors is an adult with an advanced solid tumor such as melanoma, head and neck, liver or kidney cancer.

The rearrangement uses TRBV27 and TRBJ2-7; tentatively, D is TRBD2 (6 bases). The germline V gene encodes CDR1 MNHEY and CDR2 SMNVEV (reference sequence). Trimming stripped 0 bases from V and 2 bases from J, with 14 bases between. The CDR3 totals 16 residues. The CDR3 loop reads CASSLSQGLSPYEQYF. CDR3 sequence (DNA): TGTGCCAGCAGTTTATCTCAAGGACTATCCCCCTACGAGCAGTACTTC.

This chain uses TRBV7-9 with TRBJ1-5; possibly TRBD1 for D (6 bases). CDR1 is SEHNR and CDR2 is FQNEAQ in the germline V gene (reference sequence). The V end lost 2 bases, the J end lost 0 bases, and 17 bases lay between the germline ends. This CDR3 has 18 amino acids. DNA for the CDR3: TGTGCCAGCAGCTTAATCGGACAGATTCACCTTAGCAATCAGCCCCAGCATTTT. Translation gives CASSLIGQIHLSNQPQHF.

V gene TRBV5-1 combines with J gene TRBJ2-3; D may be TRBD1 (6 bases). The CDR3 contains 16 residues. From germline, CDR1 is SGHRS and CDR2 YFSETQ. Deletions cut 4 bases from V and 3 bases from J, with 18 bases between. In DNA, the CDR3 is TGCGCCAGCAGCGCAGTCGTACAGGGTAGGACAGATACGCAGTATTTT. Encoded protein: CASSAVVQGRTDTQYF.

The genes are TRBV2 and TRBJ2-7, with a weak D call TRBD1 (5 bases). The CDR3 length is 16 residues. V gave up 6 bases and J gave up 0 bases, with 18 bases separating them. Germline V gives CDR1 SNHLY, CDR2 FYNNEI. CDR3 sequence reads: CASRRTSVTVSYEQYF. In nucleotides, the CDR3 is TGTGCCAGCAGACGCACTTCAGTGACAGTCTCCTACGAGCAGTACTTC.

The CDR3 here is CASSADRRYGYTF. In DNA, the CDR3 is TGTGCCAGCAGCGCTGACAGGAGGTATGGCTACACCTTC. This sequence joins TRBV6-1 and TRBJ1-2; tentative D call: TRBD1 (6 bases). The germline gives CDR1 MNHNS, CDR2 SASEGT. The CDR3 consists of 13 residues. V lost 6 bases and J 5 bases, leaving 13 bases between the germline ends.

The chain combines TRBV29-1 with TRBJ2-2; 9 nucleotides align to TRBD2. This CDR3 region has 14 residues. CDR1 is SQVTM, CDR2 ANQGSEA, per germline. V was clipped by 4 bases and J by 7 bases; unmatched bases: 7. Written as DNA, the CDR3 is TGCAGCGTTGGCGCTAGCGGGAAGAACGGGGAGCTGTTTTTT. Its translation is CSVGASGKNGELFF.

The V and J genes are TRBV7-6 and TRBJ1-6; D gene unclear. This CDR3 region has 15 residues. Germline V gives CDR1 SGHVS, CDR2 FNYEAQ. Trimming took off 0 bases at V and 7 bases at J, with 10 bases between the two ends. CDR3 sequence reads: CASSLALSGNSPLHF. CDR3 bases: TGTGCCAGCAGCTTAGCGCTCAGTGGAAATTCACCCCTCCACTTT.

J is TRBJ1-4 and V is TRBV6-1, with D possibly TRBD1 on 5 matching bases. V shed 8 bases and J shed 7 bases, with 11 bases lying between them. CDR1 is MNHNS, CDR2 SASEGT, per germline. The CDR3 loop spans 12 amino acids. This chain's CDR3 is CASQGRGEKLFF. As DNA, the CDR3 is TGTGCCAGCCAGGGAAGAGGTGAAAAACTGTTTTTT.